These T cell receptor beta chains were read from a single sample in a study of shared clonotypes between healthy human individuals. Assay: immunoSEQ multiplex PCR; the TCRdb copy retains only in-frame clones and omits some. The table lists over 2 million clones, around 90% of them singletons. Sequenced sample: naive CD4+ T cells from PBMCs. These receptors originate from a man aged 18 to 30 in good health. Some clones in this sample may be carry-over from other donors' samples. The CDR3 runs from the conserved cysteine through the conserved F or W. Fields, in order: D gene, J gene, V gene, clone size, CDR3 DNA, CDR3 protein. The D gene is left open where the match is weak. The listing skips clone size in some rows; elsewhere it reads once, few, many or a size class.

D gene: -; J gene: TRBJ2-5; V gene: TRBV5-4; clone size: -; CDR3 DNA: TGTGCCAGCAGCACGATCTTGGGCCAAGAGACCCAGTACTTC; CDR3 protein: CASSTILGQETQYF
D gene: -; J gene: TRBJ2-7; V gene: TRBV15; clone size: -; CDR3 DNA: TGTGCCACCAGCAGAGATGACTACGAGCAGTACTTC; CDR3 protein: CATSRDDYEQYF
D gene: -; J gene: TRBJ2-1; V gene: TRBV28; clone size: -; CDR3 DNA: TGTGCCAGCAGTAGGGGGAGGGGGTCCTACAATGAGCAGTTCTTC; CDR3 protein: CASSRGRGSYNEQFF
D gene: -; J gene: TRBJ2-3; V gene: TRBV7-3; clone size: -; CDR3 DNA: TGTGCCAGCAGCACTACCGGGACCACAGATACGCAGTATTTT; CDR3 protein: CASSTTGTTDTQYF
D gene: TRBD1; J gene: TRBJ2-1; V gene: TRBV13; clone size: -; CDR3 DNA: TGTGCCAGCAGCTTAACGAGAGGGGGCAGCTCCTACAATGAGCAGTTCTTC; CDR3 protein: CASSLTRGGSSYNEQFF
D gene: -; J gene: TRBJ1-2; V gene: TRBV5-1; clone size: -; CDR3 DNA: TGCGCCAGCAGCTTGGATCGGGCGAACTATGGCTACACCTTC; CDR3 protein: CASSLDRANYGYTF
D gene: TRBD2; J gene: TRBJ2-1; V gene: TRBV5-1; clone size: -; CDR3 DNA: TGCGCCAGCAGCTCCCGACTAGCGGGAGGGAGCTCCTACAATGAGCAGTTCTTC; CDR3 protein: CASSSRLAGGSSYNEQFF
D gene: TRBD2; J gene: TRBJ2-5; V gene: TRBV28; clone size: -; CDR3 DNA: TGTGCCAGCAGGACTAGCGGGAGCGTGGAGACCCAGTACTTC; CDR3 protein: CASRTSGSVETQYF
D gene: -; J gene: TRBJ2-7; V gene: TRBV6-5; clone size: -; CDR3 DNA: TGTGCCAGCAGTTATCGACAGCATTACGAGCAGTACTTC; CDR3 protein: CASSYRQHYEQYF
D gene: -; J gene: TRBJ2-3; V gene: TRBV5-4; clone size: once; CDR3 DNA: TGTGCCAGCAGCTCCAACAGGGACCCCACAGATACGCAGTATTTT; CDR3 protein: CASSSNRDPTDTQYF
D gene: -; J gene: TRBJ2-5; V gene: TRBV7-9; clone size: -; CDR3 DNA: TGTGCCAGCAGCTCTATCCAAGAGACCCAGTACTTC; CDR3 protein: CASSSIQETQYF
D gene: -; J gene: TRBJ2-1; V gene: TRBV5-1; clone size: -; CDR3 DNA: TGCGCCAGCAGCTTGACGACAACTTACAATGAGCAGTTCTTC; CDR3 protein: CASSLTTTYNEQFF
D gene: TRBD1; J gene: TRBJ2-5; V gene: TRBV2; clone size: -; CDR3 DNA: TGTGCCAGACGGACAGGTTTCGAGACCCAGTACTTC; CDR3 protein: CARRTGFETQYF
D gene: -; J gene: TRBJ2-3; V gene: TRBV7-2; clone size: -; CDR3 DNA: TGTGCCAGCAGCTATGCCATGGGTACGCAGTATTTT; CDR3 protein: CASSYAMGTQYF
D gene: -; J gene: TRBJ1-3; V gene: TRBV7-3; clone size: few; CDR3 DNA: TGTGCCAGCAGCTTAACCGGGACTGGAAACACCATATATTTT; CDR3 protein: CASSLTGTGNTIYF
D gene: -; J gene: TRBJ2-1; V gene: TRBV30; clone size: -; CDR3 DNA: TGTGCCTGGAGCCCAGCCCAATTAGCCGCCGCAAATGAGCAGTTCTTC; CDR3 protein: CAWSPAQLAAANEQFF
D gene: -; J gene: TRBJ2-3; V gene: TRBV21-1; clone size: -; CDR3 DNA: TGTGCCAGCAGCATGTGGGGACAGAGAACAGATACGCAGTATTTT; CDR3 protein: CASSMWGQRTDTQYF
D gene: -; J gene: TRBJ1-1; V gene: TRBV5-4; clone size: few; CDR3 DNA: TGTGCCAGCAGCTTATGGTCCAACACTGAAGCTTTCTTT; CDR3 protein: CASSLWSNTEAFF
D gene: -; J gene: TRBJ1-1; V gene: TRBV18; clone size: -; CDR3 DNA: TGTGCCAGCTCACCACTAATTTCGACTGTCATGAACACTGAAGCTTTCTTT; CDR3 protein: CASSPLISTVMNTEAFF
D gene: -; J gene: TRBJ1-4; V gene: TRBV18; clone size: -; CDR3 DNA: TGTGCCAGCTCGTATAACAGGGTTACTAATGAAAAACTGTTTTTT; CDR3 protein: CASSYNRVTNEKLFF
D gene: TRBD1; J gene: TRBJ2-1; V gene: TRBV9; clone size: -; CDR3 DNA: TGTGCCAGCACCAGGGACAGCCCTTTAAATGAGCAGTTCTTC; CDR3 protein: CASTRDSPLNEQFF
D gene: -; J gene: TRBJ2-7; V gene: TRBV5-6; clone size: -; CDR3 DNA: TGTGCCAGCAGCAAGGACAGCGCGTACGAGCAGTACTTC; CDR3 protein: CASSKDSAYEQYF
D gene: -; J gene: TRBJ2-5; V gene: TRBV28; clone size: -; CDR3 DNA: TGTGCCAGCAGTTTCAACCGGGGGGACAGACAAGAGACCCAGTACTTC; CDR3 protein: CASSFNRGDRQETQYF
D gene: -; J gene: TRBJ2-7; V gene: TRBV19; clone size: -; CDR3 DNA: TGTGCCAGTAGTATTCAAAAGGTTTCTGGCGGTCCAGACCCCTACGAGCAGTACTTC; CDR3 protein: CASSIQKVSGGPDPYEQYF
D gene: TRBD2; J gene: TRBJ2-5; V gene: TRBV5-6; clone size: -; CDR3 DNA: TGTGCCACGACGCAGTTTAGCGGGGAAGAGGAAGAGACCCAGTACTTC; CDR3 protein: CATTQFSGEEEETQYF
D gene: -; J gene: TRBJ1-1; V gene: TRBV14; clone size: -; CDR3 DNA: TGTGCCAGCAGCCTCCTGGGCAAGGACACTGAAGCTTTCTTT; CDR3 protein: CASSLLGKDTEAFF
D gene: TRBD1; J gene: TRBJ2-2; V gene: TRBV11-2; clone size: -; CDR3 DNA: TGTGCCAGCAGCTTAGTTCCAGGGGGTTGGACCGGGGAGCTGTTTTTT; CDR3 protein: CASSLVPGGWTGELFF
D gene: TRBD2; J gene: TRBJ2-1; V gene: TRBV7-9; clone size: once; CDR3 DNA: TGTGCCAGCAGCTTAGGGCGGGAGGGCCTCAATGAGCAGTTCTTC; CDR3 protein: CASSLGREGLNEQFF
D gene: -; J gene: TRBJ1-2; V gene: TRBV19; clone size: -; CDR3 DNA: TGTGCCAGTAGTATAGCCGGGACGGGTCGTGGCTACACCTTC; CDR3 protein: CASSIAGTGRGYTF
D gene: TRBD2; J gene: TRBJ2-2; V gene: TRBV6-1; clone size: -; CDR3 DNA: TGTGCCAGCAGTCGACTAGCGGGAGCTGTCGGGGAGCTGTTTTTT; CDR3 protein: CASSRLAGAVGELFF
D gene: -; J gene: TRBJ2-1; V gene: TRBV12-5; clone size: once; CDR3 DNA: TGTGCTAGTGGTCCAGGGCCCCATACCCCTTACAATGAGCAGTTCTTC; CDR3 protein: CASGPGPHTPYNEQFF
D gene: -; J gene: TRBJ1-1; V gene: TRBV20-1; clone size: -; CDR3 DNA: TGCAGTGCTCCCAGGGCGGGTGAAGCTTTCTTT; CDR3 protein: CSAPRAGEAFF
D gene: -; J gene: TRBJ2-3; V gene: TRBV28; clone size: -; CDR3 DNA: TGTGCCAGCAGTTTCCCTTTGACTCAGCACGATACTCCAGATACGCAGTATTTT; CDR3 protein: CASSFPLTQHDTPDTQYF
D gene: TRBD1; J gene: TRBJ1-1; V gene: TRBV2; clone size: -; CDR3 DNA: TGTGCCACCGGGGGGACAGGGGTCACTGAAGCTTTCTTT; CDR3 protein: CATGGTGVTEAFF
D gene: -; J gene: TRBJ2-5; V gene: TRBV5-1; clone size: -; CDR3 DNA: TGCGCCAGCAGCTTTGGTAGAGGGACCTTCACCTTTCCCGGGAGAGAGACCCAGTACTTC; CDR3 protein: CASSFGRGTFTFPGRETQYF
D gene: -; J gene: TRBJ2-1; V gene: TRBV28; clone size: once; CDR3 DNA: TGTGCCAGCAGGCTCGACGGAGAGCAGTTCTTC; CDR3 protein: CASRLDGEQFF
D gene: -; J gene: TRBJ2-1; V gene: TRBV25-1; clone size: -; CDR3 DNA: TGTGCCAGCAGTGAATTGAGTAGGACAATCTACAATGAGCAGTTCTTC; CDR3 protein: CASSELSRTIYNEQFF
D gene: TRBD1; J gene: TRBJ2-5; V gene: TRBV6-8; clone size: -; CDR3 DNA: TGTGCCAGCAGCCGGACAGGTATGTTAGAGACCCAGTACTTC; CDR3 protein: CASSRTGMLETQYF
D gene: -; J gene: TRBJ2-7; V gene: TRBV18; clone size: -; CDR3 DNA: TGTGCCAGCTCACCAGACGTTGAGGGCGGGCAGTACTTC; CDR3 protein: CASSPDVEGGQYF
D gene: TRBD1; J gene: TRBJ2-1; V gene: TRBV2; clone size: -; CDR3 DNA: TGTGCCAGCAGTCAACAGGGGAATACCTACAATGAGCAGTTCTTC; CDR3 protein: CASSQQGNTYNEQFF
D gene: TRBD2; J gene: TRBJ2-5; V gene: TRBV6-1; clone size: -; CDR3 DNA: TGTGCCAGCAGTGTTTATCCTACCGGGACTAGCGGGAGGAGGCAAGAGACCCAGTACTTC; CDR3 protein: CASSVYPTGTSGRRQETQYF
D gene: -; J gene: TRBJ1-2; V gene: TRBV28; clone size: -; CDR3 DNA: TGTGCCAGCAGTCCGGCTGGGGCTTCGGTCTATGGCTACACCTTC; CDR3 protein: CASSPAGASVYGYTF
D gene: -; J gene: TRBJ2-7; V gene: TRBV2; clone size: -; CDR3 DNA: TGTGCCGGGACTGTGGACAGCTACTCCTACGAGCAGTACTTC; CDR3 protein: CAGTVDSYSYEQYF
D gene: -; J gene: TRBJ2-7; V gene: TRBV18; clone size: -; CDR3 DNA: TGTGCCAGCTCACCAGGGGCGGCGGACACCTACGAGCAGTACTTC; CDR3 protein: CASSPGAADTYEQYF
D gene: TRBD1; J gene: TRBJ2-7; V gene: TRBV9; clone size: once; CDR3 DNA: TGTGCCAGCAGTCTAACAGGGGAGTGGGAGCAGTACTTC; CDR3 protein: CASSLTGEWEQYF
D gene: TRBD2; J gene: TRBJ2-7; V gene: TRBV4-2; clone size: -; CDR3 DNA: TGTGCCAGCAGCCTAGGGACTAGCGGGAGATACGAGCAGTACTTC; CDR3 protein: CASSLGTSGRYEQYF